Below, 5 T cell receptor beta chains from the same sample are listed, as sequenced in a study of blood T cell repertoires in COVID-19 (TCRdb year 2020). The library relied on the immunoSEQ multiplex PCR assay. TCRdb holds this immuneACCESS table with in-frame rearrangements only. Some clones are missing; in checked studies, unresolved V genes explain under half, and the rest has no known cause. Across this sample there are about 82,000 clones, with around 80% seen only once. Approximately 17% of the sample goes to the ten largest clones. Sequencing was performed on peripheral blood. Receptor source: a woman aged 55-70 years with acute or convalescent COVID-19.

V is TRBV24-1 and J is TRBJ1-5; possible D gene TRBD1, 5 bases. Germline CDR1 is KGHDR and CDR2 is SFDVKD. The CDR3 loop spans 14 amino acids. Deletions cut 4 bases from V and 3 bases from J, with 9 bases between. In nucleotides, the CDR3 is TGTGCCACCAGTGAAGCAGGGATCAATCAGCCCCAGCATTTT. The encoded protein is CATSEAGINQPQHF.

The genes are TRBV6-1 and TRBJ1-2; the D gene is possibly TRBD1 (6 bases). V shed 0 bases and J shed 14 bases, with 19 bases lying between them. CDR3 length: 14 residues. CDR1 is MNHNS, CDR2 SASEGT, per germline. The DNA for the CDR3 is TGTGCCAGCAGTGAAGCTAAGGCAGGGGTAGGCCAGACCTTC. It yields the protein CASSEAKAGVGQTF.

The rearrangement joins TRBV5-1 to TRBJ2-3, with 8 bases fitting TRBD1. Germline assignment: CDR1 SGHRS and CDR2 YFSETQ. V was pared by 1 base and J by 4 bases, with 5 bases of the junction left unmatched. This CDR3 is built from 15 residues. DNA of the CDR3: TGCGCCAGCAGCTTGACAGGGGGTTCTCCAGATACGCAGTATTTT. This gives the protein CASSLTGGSPDTQYF.

This clone appeared a single time. The chain recombines TRBV6-5 with TRBJ2-7; 13 bases are shared with TRBD2. Trimming cost V 6 bases and J 6 bases; bases outside gene matches: 8. Germline V gene sequence: CDR1 MNHEY, CDR2 SVGAGI. The CDR3 extends over 15 amino acids. This CDR3 reads CASRLGTSGTSEQYF. The DNA of the CDR3 is TGTGCCAGCAGACTTGGGACTAGCGGGACCAGCGAGCAGTACTTC.

The chain recombines TRBV7-6 with TRBJ1-1; D possibly corresponds to TRBD1 (5 bases). Looked up from germline, CDR1 is SGHVS and CDR2 is FNYEAQ. This CDR3 has 17 amino acids. V was clipped by 1 base and J by 3 bases, with 18 bases between them. The DNA for the CDR3 is TGTGCCAGCAGCTTAGTGGCTGGGGGGTCGGGGGACACTGAAGCTTTCTTT. It codes for CASSLVAGGSGDTEAFF.